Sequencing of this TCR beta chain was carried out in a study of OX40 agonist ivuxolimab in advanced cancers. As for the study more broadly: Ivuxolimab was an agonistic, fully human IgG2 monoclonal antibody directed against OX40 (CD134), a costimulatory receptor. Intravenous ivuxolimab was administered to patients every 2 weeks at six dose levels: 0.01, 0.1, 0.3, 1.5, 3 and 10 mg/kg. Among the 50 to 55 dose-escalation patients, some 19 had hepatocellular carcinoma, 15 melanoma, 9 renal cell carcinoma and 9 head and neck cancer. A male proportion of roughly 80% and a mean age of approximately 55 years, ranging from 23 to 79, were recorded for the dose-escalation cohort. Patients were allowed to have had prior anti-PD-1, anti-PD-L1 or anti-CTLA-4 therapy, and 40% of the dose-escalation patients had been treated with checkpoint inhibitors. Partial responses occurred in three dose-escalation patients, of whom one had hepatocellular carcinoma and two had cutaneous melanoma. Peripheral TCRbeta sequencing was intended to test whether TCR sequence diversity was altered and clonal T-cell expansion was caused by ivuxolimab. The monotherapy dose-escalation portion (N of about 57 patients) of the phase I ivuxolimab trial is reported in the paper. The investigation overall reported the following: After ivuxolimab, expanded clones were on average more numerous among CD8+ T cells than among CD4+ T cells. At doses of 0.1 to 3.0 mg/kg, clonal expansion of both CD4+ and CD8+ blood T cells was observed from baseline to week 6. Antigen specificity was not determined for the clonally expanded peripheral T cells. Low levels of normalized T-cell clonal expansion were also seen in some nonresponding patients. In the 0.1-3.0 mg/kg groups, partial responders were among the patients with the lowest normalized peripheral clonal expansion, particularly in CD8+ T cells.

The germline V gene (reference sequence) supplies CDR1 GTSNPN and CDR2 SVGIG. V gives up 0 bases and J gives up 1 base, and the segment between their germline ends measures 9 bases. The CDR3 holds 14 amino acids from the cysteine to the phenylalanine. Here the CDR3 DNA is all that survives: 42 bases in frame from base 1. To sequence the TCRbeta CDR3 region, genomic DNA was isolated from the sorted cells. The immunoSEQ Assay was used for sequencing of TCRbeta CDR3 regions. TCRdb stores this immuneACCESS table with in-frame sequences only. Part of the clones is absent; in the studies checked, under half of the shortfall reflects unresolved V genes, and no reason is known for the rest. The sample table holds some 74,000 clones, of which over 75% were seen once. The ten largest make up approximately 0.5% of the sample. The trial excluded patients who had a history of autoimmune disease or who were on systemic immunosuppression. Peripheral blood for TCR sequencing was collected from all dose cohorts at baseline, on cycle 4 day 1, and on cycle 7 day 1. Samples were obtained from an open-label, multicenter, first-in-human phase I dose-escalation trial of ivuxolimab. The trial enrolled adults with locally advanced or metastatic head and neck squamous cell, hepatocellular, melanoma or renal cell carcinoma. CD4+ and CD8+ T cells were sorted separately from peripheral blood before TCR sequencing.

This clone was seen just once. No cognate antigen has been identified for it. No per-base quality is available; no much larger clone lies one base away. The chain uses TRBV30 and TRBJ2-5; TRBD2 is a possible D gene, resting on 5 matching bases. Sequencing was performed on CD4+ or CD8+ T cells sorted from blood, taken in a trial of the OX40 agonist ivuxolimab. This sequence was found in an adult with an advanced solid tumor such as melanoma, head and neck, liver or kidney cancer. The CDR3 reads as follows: CAWSVRGFQETQYF. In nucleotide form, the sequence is TGTGCCTGGAGTGTACGAGGGTTCCAAGAGACCCAGTACTTC.